These 26 T cell receptor beta chains share one sample of origin, sequenced in a study of T-cell reconstitution after alpha-beta-depleted transplantation in children. The authors prepared the TCRbeta library with unique molecular identifiers. TCRdb independently ran MiXCR on the PCR reads; one entry per CDR3 protein. There are about 610,000 distinct CDR3 sequences in the sample; 20% to 30% occur only once, and approximately 39% lies in the top ten. The sample consisted of PBMCs, taken before TCRalphabeta/CD19-depleted stem cell transplant. These receptors all come from a boy under three years old with Wiskott-Aldrich syndrome, due to receive a stem cell transplant.

This clonotype has only a few counts. The V gene is TRBV19, the J gene TRBJ1-5; D is unresolved. The length of the CDR3 is 14 residues. Per the germline V gene, CDR1 is LNHDA and CDR2 is SQIVND (reference sequence). V was trimmed by 3 bases and J by 5 bases, leaving 11 bases between them. Written as DNA, the CDR3 is TGTGCCAGTAGTATGGAGGGCCGCGATCAGCCCCAGCATTTT. This sequence encodes CASSMEGRDQPQHF.

This clonotype was detected a few times. The chain employs TRBV20-1 and TRBJ2-3, with D perhaps TRBD2 (6 bases). Germline V gene data show CDR1 as DFQATT and CDR2 as SNEGSKA (reference sequence). V lost 0 bases to trimming and J lost 5 bases, with 12 bases between them. CDR3 length: 14 residues. CDR3 nucleotides: TGCAGTGCTAGAGATGTCCGGGAGAGAGATACGCAGTATTTT. Translation: CSARDVRERDTQYF.

This clonotype was counted only a few times. The V call is TRBV2, the J call TRBJ2-5, with 8 bases identical to TRBD2. This CDR3 contains 15 residues. The trim removed 2 bases at V and 4 bases at J, leaving 6 bases unmatched. Per the germline V gene, CDR1 is SNHLY and CDR2 is FYNNEI. The CDR3 sequence is CASSEQGLAGETQYF. The DNA for the CDR3 is TGTGCCAGCAGTGAACAGGGCCTAGCGGGAGAGACCCAGTACTTC.

The chain employs TRBV5-6 and TRBJ1-2, with TRBD1 identical over 7 bases. The CDR3 covers 14 residues. V trimming: 2 bases; J trimming: 5 bases; junction bases outside the gene matches: 6. The germline V gene encodes CDR1 SGHDT and CDR2 YYEEEE. CDR3 loop: CASSFWDRSYGYTF. For the CDR3, the DNA is TGTGCCAGCAGCTTTTGGGACAGATCATATGGCTACACCTTC.

This clonotype has more than one count but fewer than ten. The V gene is TRBV10-3, the J gene TRBJ2-1; unclear D gene. This CDR3 has 13 residues. V lost 3 bases and J lost 6, with 9 bases in between. Germline V CDR1 and CDR2: ENHRY, SYGVKD. In DNA, the CDR3 is TGTGCCATCAGTGATCTGGCTGGCAATGAGCAGTTCTTC. Protein product: CAISDLAGNEQFF.

The chain is built from TRBV30 and TRBJ1-2; the match to TRBD1 covers 8 bases. This CDR3 has 13 amino acids. V was clipped by 3 bases and J by 5 bases; unmatched bases: 5. Per germline, CDR1 GTSNPN and CDR2 SVGIG (reference sequence). Here the CDR3 reads CAWRRQGRYGYTF. As DNA, the CDR3 is TGTGCCTGGAGGAGACAGGGGAGGTATGGCTACACCTTC.

The rearrangement uses TRBV12-3 or TRBV12-4 and TRBJ2-5; 7 bases align to TRBD2. V lost 0 bases to trimming and J lost 4 bases; unmatched junction nucleotides: 5. This CDR3 has 15 residues. In DNA form, the CDR3 reads TGTGCCAGCAGTTTAGCCGCGGGAGCGGCAGAGACCCAGTACTTC. As protein: CASSLAAGAAETQYF.

V is TRBV4-1 and J is TRBJ2-7; D ambiguous. CDR1 is MGHRA, CDR2 YSYEKL, per germline. Trimming pared 1 base from V and 3 bases from J, leaving 10 bases between. This CDR3 contains 14 residues. The DNA of the CDR3 is TGCGCCAGCAGCCAAGGCGGCACGGACTACGAGCAGTACTTC. As protein: CASSQGGTDYEQYF.

CDR3 residues: CASSIKSSGANVLTF. The DNA of the CDR3 is TGTGCCAGTAGTATAAAAAGTTCCGGGGCCAACGTCCTGACTTTC. This chain links TRBV19 with TRBJ2-6; D not resolved. Germline-derived CDR1 and CDR2 are LNHDA and SQIVND (reference sequence). V lost 2 bases and J lost 4, with 9 bases in between. The CDR3 has 15 residues.

On this clonotype itself: One end of the junction does not line up with germline, which may come from a read error. The CDR3 DNA reads as TGTGCCACCGCCAGCGCTAGCGGGAGCCTCAGCTCCTACGAGCACTACTTC. Translated, it gives CATASASGSLSSYEHYF. This chain joins TRBV7-9 and TRBJ2-7, with 10 bases that match TRBD2. Germline V gene lookup returns CDR1 SEHNR and CDR2 FQNEAQ (reference sequence). CDR3 length: 17 amino acids.

The V gene is TRBV12-3 or TRBV12-4, the J gene TRBJ2-5; D unclear. The V end was cut by 2 bases, the J end by 1 base, with 8 bases between. The CDR3 covers 14 residues. DNA of the CDR3: TGTGCCAGCAGTTTACTTCGTGGCCAAGAGACCCAGTACTTC. This gives the protein CASSLLRGQETQYF.

The chain recombines TRBV6-1 with TRBJ2-3, with D possibly being TRBD1 (8 bases). CDR1 and CDR2 (germline): MNHNS, SASEGT. V dropped 6 bases and J dropped 3 bases, with 16 bases sitting between them. The CDR3 extends over 15 amino acids. Here the CDR3 reads CASRTNRGGTDTQYF. The CDR3 DNA sequence: TGTGCCAGCAGAACGAACAGGGGGGGAACAGATACGCAGTATTTT.

The gene calls are TRBV7-9 and TRBJ2-6; TRBD1 matches at 9 bases. Germline trimming cut 0 bases from V and 5 bases from J; bases unmatched to any gene: 2. The CDR3 loop spans 16 amino acids. CDR1 and CDR2 from the germline V gene are SEHNR and FQNEAQ (reference sequence). Written as DNA, the CDR3 is TGTGCCAGCAGCTTAGCGGGGACAGGGTGGGCCAACGTCCTGACTTTC. As protein: CASSLAGTGWANVLTF. The full variable domain, its missing parts supplied by reference TRBV7-9 and TRBJ2-6, is DTGVSQNPRHKITKRGQNVTFRCDPISEHNRLYWYRQTLGQGPEFLTYFQNEAQLEKSRLLSDRFSAERPKGSFSTLEIQRTEQGDSAMYLCASSLAGTGWANVLTFGAGSRLTVL.

The chain is built from TRBV12-3 or TRBV12-4 and TRBJ1-4; a possible D gene is TRBD1 (5 bases). V was cut by 7 bases and J by 5 bases, with 11 bases left in between. The CDR3 is 13 amino acids. CDR3 amino acids: CASTPGLNEKLFF. The CDR3 DNA sequence: TGTGCCAGCACCCCAGGGTTAAATGAAAAACTGTTTTTT.

This clonotype was seen a few times. The chain uses TRBV12-3 or TRBV12-4 and TRBJ1-2, with D hard to call. Trimming stripped 8 bases from V and 4 bases from J, with 11 bases between. The CDR3 consists of 12 residues. CDR3 nucleotide sequence: TGTGCCAGCGGGAGGGATGGCTATGGCTACACCTTC. It is translated as CASGRDGYGYTF.

Note on this clonotype: An end of the junction does not agree with germline; a read error may underlie this. The gene calls are TRBV30 and TRBJ1-4; the D is unclear. Per the germline V gene, CDR1 is GTSNPN and CDR2 is SVGIG (reference sequence). The CDR3 is made up of 14 amino acids. The CDR3 DNA reads as TGTGCCTGTAGTGACCCAAGGGTAGTCGAAAAACTGTTTTTT. It encodes CACSDPRVVEKLFF.

This clonotype was counted only a few times. The chain employs TRBV7-6 and TRBJ2-2; possible D gene TRBD2, 7 bases. Trimming removed 7 bases from V and 5 bases from J, with 17 bases in between. CDR1 and CDR2 from the germline V gene are SGHVS and FNYEAQ. CDR3 length equals 15 residues. The CDR3: CASTLGGVHTGELFF. CDR3 sequence (DNA): TGTGCCAGCACTTTAGGGGGGGTGCATACCGGGGAGCTGTTTTTT.

The rearrangement links TRBV5-6 to TRBJ2-5, with 7 bases aligning to TRBD1. Germline V lookup: CDR1 SGHDT, CDR2 YYEEEE. CDR3 length equals 14 residues. V shed 1 base, J shed 5 bases, and the junction held 5 bases outside the gene matches. The CDR3 coding sequence is TGTGCCAGCAGCTTGCCGACAGGGATCGAGACCCAGTACTTC. Translating it yields CASSLPTGIETQYF.

In this sample, this clonotype turned up a few times. DNA for the CDR3: TGTGCCTGGAGTGTCTACAGGGTTAACACCGGGGAGCTGTTTTTT. Its translation is CAWSVYRVNTGELFF. The chain has TRBV30 and TRBJ2-2, with D possibly matching TRBD1 (6 bases). Trimming removed 0 bases at V and 2 bases at J, with 10 bases between. Per germline, CDR1 GTSNPN and CDR2 SVGIG (reference sequence). The CDR3 is made up of 15 amino acids.

This clonotype was counted only a few times. The chain is built from TRBV20-1 and TRBJ2-1; 7 bases match TRBD2. This CDR3 contains 16 residues. CDR1 and CDR2 (germline): DFQATT, SNEGSKA (reference sequence). The trim removed 5 bases at V and 2 bases at J, leaving 12 bases unmatched. The CDR3 loop reads CSARVRAGEAYNEQFF. The CDR3 nucleotides read TGCAGTGCTCGAGTGAGGGCGGGAGAGGCCTACAATGAGCAGTTCTTC.

This clonotype was detected only once. The chain links TRBV29-1 to TRBJ2-3; D unresolved. CDR1 and CDR2 (germline): SQVTM, ANQGSEA. The CDR3 sequence is 11 residues long. The V and J ends lost 6 bases and 3 bases respectively, with 7 bases between them. The CDR3 nucleotides read TGCAGCGTGGCCGATACAGATACGCAGTATTTT. Translated: CSVADTDTQYF.

This chain links TRBV11-2 with TRBJ1-3, with D possibly matching TRBD1 (5 bases). The CDR3 is 14 amino acids. Trimming left V 2 bases short and J 4 bases short, with 9 bases between. The germline V gene encodes CDR1 SGHAT and CDR2 FQNNGV. The CDR3: CASSLRGYGNTIYF. Written as DNA, the CDR3 is TGTGCCAGCAGCTTAAGGGGATACGGAAACACCATATATTTT.

This clonotype was seen many times. The V gene is TRBV9, the J gene TRBJ2-7; D unclear. V was shortened by 4 bases and J by 6 bases, with 17 bases between the two germline ends. The CDR3 contains 14 residues. CDR1 is SGDLS, CDR2 YYNGEE, per germline. As DNA, the CDR3 is TGTGCCAGCAGCCCCCTCTCCCCGGCGAGCGAGCAGTACTTC. This codes for CASSPLSPASEQYF.

The genes are TRBV5-1 and TRBJ2-7; TRBD2 matches at 13 bases. CDR3 length equals 18 residues. Germline V gene sequence: CDR1 SGHRS, CDR2 YFSETQ. After removal of 0 bases from V and 5 bases from J, the junction contained 11 bases not matched to a gene. The CDR3 sequence is CASSLGLGLAGERDEQYF. CDR3 DNA: TGCGCCAGCAGCTTGGGGTTAGGACTAGCGGGAGAGAGGGACGAGCAGTACTTC.

The V call is TRBV15, the J call TRBJ1-5; D is ambiguous. V lost 6 bases and J 1 base, leaving 13 bases between the germline ends. This CDR3 has 15 amino acids. Per germline, CDR1 LNHNV and CDR2 YYDKDF (reference sequence). DNA for the CDR3: TGTGCCACCAGTTCGAGGGTTGCAAGCAATCAGCCCCAGCATTTT. Its protein is CATSSRVASNQPQHF. Variable domain in full (rest from reference TRBV15 and TRBJ1-5): DAMVIQNPRYQVTQFGKPVTLSCSQTLNHNVMYWYQQKSSQAPKLLFHYYDKDFNNEADTPDNFQSRRPNTSFCFLDIRSPGLGDTAMYLCATSSRVASNQPQHFGDGTRLSIL.

This chain uses TRBV12-3 or TRBV12-4 with TRBJ2-1, with 7 bases matching TRBD1. The CDR3 totals 14 residues. The V gene end was trimmed by 6 bases and the J gene end by 7 bases; junction bases not matched to a gene: 9. For the CDR3, the DNA is TGTGCCAGCAGCCTCCCGGGACAGTTGAATGAGCAGTTCTTC. Translating it yields CASSLPGQLNEQFF.